These 14 T cell receptor beta chains originate from one sample sequenced in a study of siplizumab effects on memory and regulatory T cells. Libraries were prepared by immunoSEQ multiplex PCR; TCRdb keeps only in-frame clonotypes and omits some of them. Of under 140,000 clones detected, roughly 92% appear once; the ten largest clones hold approximately 1.2%. Sample: CD4+ T cells sorted from blood. These TCRs come from a human donor in good health.

The chain joins TRBV5-6 to TRBJ2-1; D is ambiguous. V was shortened by 1 base and J by 9 bases, with 5 bases between the two germline ends. Germline CDR1 reads SGHDT; CDR2 reads YYEEEE. This CDR3 contains 11 residues. The CDR3 coding sequence is TGTGCCAGCAGCTTGTTGAGTGAGCAGTTCTTC. Translating gives CASSLLSEQFF.

The chain links TRBV5-4 to TRBJ1-1; 8 nucleotides agree with TRBD1. From germline, CDR1 is SGHNT and CDR2 YYREEE (reference sequence). This CDR3 is built from 14 residues. V shed 5 bases, J shed 7 bases, and the junction held 10 bases outside the gene matches. This CDR3 reads CASSSGGGRREAFF. CDR3 in DNA: TGTGCCAGCAGTTCAGGGGGCGGGCGACGTGAAGCTTTCTTT.

The chain recombines TRBV15 with TRBJ1-1; D is uncertain. Germline CDR1 is LNHNV and CDR2 is YYDKDF (reference sequence). V lost 2 bases to trimming and J lost 10 bases, with 17 bases between them. The CDR3 loop spans 14 amino acids. CDR3 amino acids: CATSRLRALDGAFF. The CDR3 DNA sequence: TGTGCCACCAGCAGACTCCGGGCCTTAGACGGAGCTTTCTTT.

The gene calls are TRBV30 and TRBJ2-2, with 10 bases fitting TRBD2. The V segment lost 4 bases and the J segment 5 bases; nucleotides outside the gene matches: 10. The CDR3 runs to 16 residues. Germline assignment: CDR1 GTSNPN and CDR2 SVGIG (reference sequence). The CDR3 sequence is CAWNKESGRETGELFF. CDR3 bases: TGTGCCTGGAACAAAGAGAGCGGGAGGGAAACCGGGGAGCTGTTTTTT.

V usage is TRBV7-2 and J usage is TRBJ2-7; D unclear. Trimming cost V 1 base and J 7 bases, with 11 bases left between them. The CDR3 covers 13 residues. Germline lookup yields CDR1 SGHTA and CDR2 FQGNSA. This chain's CDR3 is CASSLGLPREQYF. CDR3 coding DNA: TGTGCCAGCAGCTTAGGACTCCCGCGAGAGCAGTACTTC.

The chain joins TRBV9 to TRBJ2-2, with D perhaps TRBD2 (6 bases). V lost 4 bases and J 6 bases, leaving 16 bases between the germline ends. Germline V gives CDR1 SGDLS, CDR2 YYNGEE. The CDR3 length is 15 residues. CDR3 loop: CASSSRLLASGELFF. DNA for the CDR3: TGTGCCAGCAGCTCACGGCTGCTAGCGTCCGGGGAGCTGTTTTTT.

This chain connects TRBV9 to TRBJ1-5; D is possibly TRBD1 (5 bases). There are 14 residues in the CDR3. V dropped 5 bases and J dropped 2 bases, with 11 bases sitting between them. The germline V gene has CDR1 SGDLS and CDR2 YYNGEE. The CDR3: CASSEGVRNQPQHF. DNA for the CDR3: TGTGCCAGCAGTGAAGGGGTGCGCAATCAGCCCCAGCATTTT.

This chain links TRBV5-1 with TRBJ2-2; TRBD2 might be the D (5 bases). Germline V gives CDR1 SGHRS, CDR2 YFSETQ. The CDR3 has 15 residues. The V gene lost 1 base and the J gene lost 4 bases, with 11 bases spanning the gap. This CDR3 reads CASSLRADVTGELFF. CDR3 nucleotides: TGCGCCAGCAGCTTGAGAGCGGATGTCACCGGGGAGCTGTTTTTT.

This clone showed up just once. The chain employs TRBV5-1 and TRBJ2-2, with D possibly being TRBD1 or TRBD2 (6 bases each). Trimming cost V 4 bases and J 5 bases, with 15 bases left between them. CDR1 is SGHRS, CDR2 YFSETQ, per germline. The CDR3 spans 15 residues. The CDR3 DNA is TGCGCCAGCAGCATTGGAGGGGGAGGTACCGGGGAGCTGTTTTTT. Its protein product is CASSIGGGGTGELFF.

This chain uses TRBV7-8 with TRBJ1-1; the match to TRBD1 covers 7 bases. Germline CDR1 is SGHVS and CDR2 is FQNEAQ. The CDR3 length is 13 residues. Trimming took 5 bases from V and 0 from J; bases not matched to a gene: 0. Here the CDR3 DNA reads TGTGCCAGCAGCCAGGGGGTGAACACTGAAGCTTTCTTT. It codes for CASSQGVNTEAFF.

The rearrangement links TRBV5-1 to TRBJ2-1; no definite D call. Germline V lookup: CDR1 SGHRS, CDR2 YFSETQ. The CDR3 sequence is 14 residues long. V was shortened by 0 bases and J by 8 bases, with 12 bases between the two germline ends. The chain's CDR3 is CASSLGELVDEQFF. The CDR3 region has the DNA TGCGCCAGCAGCTTGGGAGAGCTAGTTGATGAGCAGTTCTTC.

This chain joins TRBV11-3 and TRBJ2-1; 11 nucleotides agree with TRBD2. This CDR3 comprises 15 residues. Germline V gene lookup returns CDR1 SGHNT and CDR2 YENEEA. With 3 bases clipped from V and 4 bases from J, the junction kept 2 bases outside the gene matches. CDR3 DNA sequence: TGTGCCAGCAGCTTGGGACTAGCGGCGTACAATGAGCAGTTCTTC. As protein: CASSLGLAAYNEQFF. The full variable domain, completed using reference TRBV11-3 and TRBJ2-1, is EAGVVQSPRYKIIEKKQPVAFWCNPISGHNTLYWYLQNLGQGPELLIRYENEEAVDDSQLPKDRFSAERLKGVDSTLKIQPAELGDSAVYLCASSLGLAAYNEQFFGPGTRLTVL.

The genes are TRBV2 and TRBJ1-1; a possible D gene is TRBD1 (5 bases). The V and J ends lost 4 bases and 2 bases respectively, with 20 bases between them. This CDR3 has 17 amino acids. Per the germline V gene, CDR1 is SNHLY and CDR2 is FYNNEI. The CDR3 spells CASSAWQGTKGNTEAFF. CDR3 nucleotides: TGTGCCAGCAGTGCGTGGCAGGGAACTAAGGGCAACACTGAAGCTTTCTTT.

The chain carries TRBV18 and TRBJ2-3, with D possibly TRBD2 on 7 matching bases. The ends were cut back, 5 bases at V and 4 bases at J, with 13 bases in the middle. The germline gives CDR1 KGHSH, CDR2 LQKENI. The CDR3 is made up of 14 amino acids. The CDR3 sequence is CASSNGGRPDTQYF. For the CDR3, the DNA is TGTGCCAGCTCAAACGGGGGGCGTCCAGATACGCAGTATTTT.